Below, 12 T cell receptor beta chains from the same sample are listed, as sequenced in a study of T cell responses to AZD1222 COVID-19 vaccine. TCRdb's table, derived via immunoSEQ multiplex PCR, lists solely in-frame clones and lacks some. Of about 120,000 clones detected, about 87% appear once; the ten largest clones hold about 5.6%. Sample: peripheral blood, taken on day 0 of AZD1222 vaccination. These TCRs come from an adult in good health.

This chain joins TRBV28 and TRBJ2-4; the match to TRBD2 covers 11 bases. The length of the CDR3 is 17 residues. Losses at the gene ends were 0 bases for V and 0 bases for J; bases not matched to a gene: 1. Germline CDR1 MDHEN, CDR2 SYDVKM. In DNA, the CDR3 is TGTGCCAGCAGTTTATGGACTAGCGGGATAGCCAAAAACATTCAGTACTTC. Amino acids: CASSLWTSGIAKNIQYF.

This clone was detected only once. V usage is TRBV28 and J usage is TRBJ2-7; possible D gene TRBD2, 6 bases. In germline, CDR1 is MDHEN, CDR2 SYDVKM. The CDR3 consists of 14 residues. Trimming pared 6 bases from V and 2 bases from J, leaving 14 bases between. The CDR3 loop reads CASRGGRNPYEQYF. The CDR3 nucleotides are TGTGCCAGCAGGGGAGGTAGAAACCCCTACGAGCAGTACTTC.

The chain uses TRBV3-1 (or the pseudogene TRBV3-2) and TRBJ2-1; D might be TRBD2 (5 bases). Trimming shortened V by 3 bases and J by 4 bases, and 10 bases separated the two germline ends. This CDR3 is built from 14 residues. Germline values: CDR1 LGHDT, CDR2 YNNKEL (reference sequence). This chain's CDR3 is CASSQGEGYNEQFF. The DNA for the CDR3 is TGTGCCAGCAGCCAGGGAGAGGGTTACAATGAGCAGTTCTTC.

The chain employs TRBV7-9 and TRBJ1-5; D gene ambiguous. The CDR3 covers 13 residues. Trimming pared 2 bases from V and 3 bases from J, leaving 5 bases between. Germline V gives CDR1 SEHNR, CDR2 FQNEAQ (reference sequence). The CDR3: CASSLQVNQPQHF. CDR3 nucleotide sequence: TGTGCCAGCAGCTTACAGGTCAATCAGCCCCAGCATTTT.

This clone is a singleton in its sample. V gene TRBV7-2 combines with J gene TRBJ1-1, with D uncertain. The V and J ends lost 1 base and 0 bases respectively, with 9 bases between them. There are 15 residues in the CDR3. Per germline, CDR1 SGHTA and CDR2 FQGNSA. The CDR3 spells CASSLGSRMNTEAFF. The CDR3, as DNA: TGTGCCAGCAGCTTAGGGAGCAGAATGAACACTGAAGCTTTCTTT.

The chain is built from TRBV6-6 and TRBJ1-5, with D perhaps TRBD1 (6 bases). V was shortened by 7 bases and J by 9 bases, with 22 bases between the two germline ends. This CDR3 comprises 15 residues. Per germline, CDR1 MNHNY and CDR2 SVGAGI (reference sequence). The CDR3 sequence is CASTLLGGAPGPQHF. The CDR3 nucleotides are TGTGCCAGCACCTTACTCGGGGGGGCCCCGGGGCCCCAGCATTTT.

The chain recombines TRBV5-5 with TRBJ2-7; D is possibly TRBD1 (5 bases). The CDR3 covers 14 residues. Germline lookup yields CDR1 SGHKS and CDR2 YYEKEE (reference sequence). The V end lost 1 base, the J end lost 4 bases, and 12 bases lay between the germline ends. This CDR3 reads CASSLRTREYEQYF. The CDR3 DNA sequence: TGTGCCAGCAGCTTGCGGACCAGGGAATACGAGCAGTACTTC.

The V call is TRBV3-1 (or the pseudogene TRBV3-2), the J call TRBJ2-5; D is uncertain. The CDR3 runs to 14 residues. Germline CDR1 and CDR2: LGHDT and YNNKEL (reference sequence). V gave up 0 bases and J gave up 4 bases, with 9 bases separating them. The CDR3 is CASSQDRPPETQYF. The CDR3 nucleotides read TGTGCCAGCAGCCAAGATCGCCCCCCAGAGACCCAGTACTTC.

The chain is built from TRBV6-6 and TRBJ1-5, with 7 bases lining up with TRBD1. J lost 6 bases, V lost 6 bases, and 11 bases had no gene match. The CDR3 is made up of 15 amino acids. Per germline, CDR1 MNHNY and CDR2 SVGAGI (reference sequence). The CDR3 loop reads CASSQGTANSQPQHF. CDR3 coding DNA: TGTGCCAGCAGCCAAGGGACAGCCAATAGTCAGCCCCAGCATTTT.

V gene TRBV7-2 combines with J gene TRBJ2-1, with 9 bases fitting TRBD1. Germline trimming cut 4 bases from V and 4 bases from J; bases unmatched to any gene: 2. Germline V gene data show CDR1 as SGHTA and CDR2 as FQGNSA. The CDR3 is 14 residues long. DNA for the CDR3: TGTGCCAGCAGCTCCGGACAGGGGTACAATGAGCAGTTCTTC. Translated, it gives CASSSGQGYNEQFF.

The chain couples TRBV6-5 to TRBJ1-5; 8 nucleotides agree with TRBD1. With V trimmed by 6 bases and J by 7 bases, 5 bases remained unmatched. The CDR3 is 13 amino acids. In germline, CDR1 is MNHEY, CDR2 SVGAGI. The DNA for the CDR3 is TGTGCCAGCAGCAGGACAGGGAACCAGCCCCAGCATTTT. Its protein product is CASSRTGNQPQHF.

The CDR3 is CASSHWDMGYGYTF. In nucleotides, the CDR3 is TGTGCCAGCAGCCATTGGGACATGGGCTATGGCTACACCTTC. The rearrangement joins TRBV3-1 (or the pseudogene TRBV3-2) to TRBJ1-2; D may be TRBD1 (6 bases). Germline V CDR1 and CDR2: LGHDT, YNNKEL (reference sequence). The V end was cut by 3 bases, the J end by 4 bases, with 12 bases between. The CDR3 sequence is 14 residues long.